The 3 T cell receptor beta chains below come from one sample, sequenced in a study of blood T cell repertoires in COVID-19. The protocol was immunoSEQ multiplex PCR, while the TCRdb copy is restricted to in-frame clones and leaves out a portion. This sample has about 260,000 clones, with around 87% found just once. Source material: peripheral blood. All receptors come from a woman in her forties or fifties with acute or convalescent COVID-19.

The V and J genes are TRBV18 and TRBJ2-3, with TRBD1 matching 8 bases. The CDR3 consists of 13 residues. V lost 8 bases to trimming and J lost 4 bases; unmatched junction nucleotides: 5. Germline CDR1 is KGHSH and CDR2 is LQKENI. The CDR3 nucleotides read TGTGCCAGCGCTGGACAGGGAGCAGATACGCAGTATTTT. Encoded protein: CASAGQGADTQYF. Using reference TRBV18 and TRBJ2-3 for the parts outside the CDR3, the full variable domain is NAGVMQNPRHLVRRRGQEARLRCSPMKGHSHVYWYRQLPEEGLKFMVYLQKENIIDESGMPKERFSAEFPKEGPSILRIQQVVRGDSAAYFCASAGQGADTQYFGPGTRLTVL.

The chain joins TRBV18 to TRBJ2-7; D might be TRBD2 (6 bases). Germline-derived CDR1 and CDR2 are KGHSH and LQKENI. This CDR3 spans 16 amino acids. Trimming pared 4 bases from V and 3 bases from J, leaving 19 bases between. The CDR3 here is CASSLYVGPGVYEQYF. The DNA for the CDR3 is TGTGCCAGCTCACTGTATGTGGGACCGGGAGTCTACGAGCAGTACTTC.

The chain couples TRBV18 to TRBJ1-1; D unclear. Germline values: CDR1 KGHSH, CDR2 LQKENI. Trimming left V 2 bases short and J 7 bases short, with 14 bases between. The CDR3 has 14 residues. The CDR3 DNA reads as TGTGCCAGCTCACCATCCACAGAACTTTTTGAAGCTTTCTTT. Its protein is CASSPSTELFEAFF.